Each of the 30 T cell receptor beta chains below was sequenced from the same sample in a study of blood T cell repertoires in COVID-19 (dated by TCRdb to about 2020). The library was built by means of the immunoSEQ multiplex PCR assay. TCRdb took this table from immuneACCESS and kept in-frame rearrangements with V and J called. Such tables lack part of the clones; where checked against another copy, unresolved V genes explain under half of the gap, and the rest is unexplained. The sample table holds some 190,000 clones, of which less than 85% were seen once. The ten biggest clones cover over 6.5% of the sample. The sequencing input was peripheral blood. The origin of the receptors is a woman of 80 years or more with COVID-19, enrolled during active disease.

This clone was detected only a few times. J is TRBJ1-6 and V is TRBV27; D is perhaps TRBD1 (6 bases). The CDR3 has 14 residues. V lost 5 bases and J 8 bases, leaving 13 bases between the germline ends. CDR1 is MNHEY and CDR2 is SMNVEV in the germline V gene (reference sequence). CDR3 nucleotides: TGTGCCAGCAGTATCAAGGGGGTCGATTCACCCCTCCACTTT. Translated, it gives CASSIKGVDSPLHF.

This clone was seen a few times. This chain uses TRBV3-1 (or the pseudogene TRBV3-2) with TRBJ1-2; 8 bases align to TRBD1. The CDR3 extends over 13 amino acids. V was clipped by 5 bases and J by 13 bases; unmatched bases: 12. From germline, CDR1 is LGHDT and CDR2 YNNKEL (reference sequence). For the CDR3, the DNA is TGTGCCAGCAGCGAACCGACAGGGGTTGGCAGCACCTTC. As protein: CASSEPTGVGSTF.

The rearrangement links TRBV12-3 or TRBV12-4 to TRBJ1-6; D possibly corresponds to TRBD1 (5 bases). CDR3 length: 12 amino acids. The V and J ends lost 4 bases and 10 bases respectively, with 8 bases between them. DNA of the CDR3: TGTGCCAGCAGTTCTCGGGGGTCACCCCTCCACTTT. It codes for CASSSRGSPLHF.

The V and J genes are TRBV9 and TRBJ2-1, with D possibly being TRBD1 (7 bases). Germline V gene sequence: CDR1 SGDLS, CDR2 YYNGEE. This CDR3 is 17 amino acids long. The ends were cut back, 0 bases at V and 8 bases at J, with 21 bases in the middle. The CDR3 DNA reads TGTGCCAGCAGCGTAGCTCCAGGGGGGCAGGGCACCGATGAGCAGTTCTTC. Its protein product is CASSVAPGGQGTDEQFF.

In DNA form, the CDR3 reads TGTGCCAGCAGGAACCCTGTGGGCAGGGATAATCAGCCCCAGCATTTT. This encodes CASRNPVGRDNQPQHF. V is TRBV2 and J is TRBJ1-5, with D possibly matching TRBD1 (5 bases). Trimming removed 6 bases at V and 4 bases at J, with 19 bases between. Per the germline V gene, CDR1 is SNHLY and CDR2 is FYNNEI. There are 16 residues in the CDR3.

The rearrangement uses TRBV29-1 and TRBJ1-5, with TRBD1 as a possible D gene (5 bases). With 8 bases removed from V and 1 base from J, the gap between germline ends came to 18 bases. Germline assignment: CDR1 SQVTM and CDR2 ANQGSEA. The CDR3 extends over 15 amino acids. This CDR3 is CSHKYRGVSNQPQHF. CDR3 sequence (DNA): TGCAGCCATAAATACCGGGGGGTAAGCAATCAGCCCCAGCATTTT.

The chain employs TRBV14 and TRBJ1-6, with a weak D call TRBD1 (6 bases). V was cut by 1 base and J by 9 bases, with 13 bases left in between. In germline, CDR1 is SGHDN, CDR2 FVKESK. The CDR3 has 15 residues. CDR3 coding DNA: TGTGCCAGCAGCCAAGGTCAGGGGTCAGGTTCACCCCTCCACTTT. Translating gives CASSQGQGSGSPLHF.

The J gene is TRBJ2-6, the V gene TRBV2, with 8 bases identical to TRBD1. There are 16 residues in the CDR3. Germline V lookup: CDR1 SNHLY, CDR2 FYNNEI. J gave up 3 bases and V 7 bases, and 8 bases lay outside the gene matches. The DNA for the CDR3 is TGTGCCAGCAAGGCCCAGGGGGCGGGTGGGGCCAACGTCCTGACTTTC. This gives the protein CASKAQGAGGANVLTF.

This rearrangement joins TRBV6-1 to TRBJ2-7, with 7 bases identical to TRBD1. V was clipped by 1 base and J by 6 bases; unmatched bases: 9. CDR1 is MNHNS and CDR2 is SASEGT in the germline V gene. CDR3 size: 15 residues. CDR3: CASSEDGTVGLEQYF. Here the CDR3 DNA reads TGTGCCAGCAGTGAAGACGGGACAGTCGGACTCGAGCAGTACTTC.

The chain combines TRBV14 with TRBJ2-1, with 12 bases matching TRBD2. The germline gives CDR1 SGHDN, CDR2 FVKESK. J lost 2 bases, V lost 1 base, and 9 bases had no gene match. This CDR3 is built from 19 residues. CDR3 amino acids: CASSQVEGRLAGAYNEQFF. The CDR3 nucleotides read TGTGCCAGCAGCCAAGTTGAGGGGAGACTAGCGGGAGCCTACAATGAGCAGTTCTTC.

This CDR3 is CASGPTNNYGYTF. CDR3 coding DNA: TGCGCCAGCGGTCCGACAAACAACTATGGCTACACCTTC. This chain uses TRBV5-1 with TRBJ1-2, with D uncertain. Trimming removed 7 bases from V and 2 bases from J, with 12 bases in between. This CDR3 comprises 13 residues. Germline-derived CDR1 and CDR2 are SGHRS and YFSETQ. Full variable domain (missing parts from reference TRBV5-1 and TRBJ1-2): KAGVTQTPRYLIKTRGQQVTLSCSPISGHRSVSWYQQTPGQGLQFLFEYFSETQRNKGNFPGRFSGRQFSNSRSEMNVSTLELGDSALYLCASGPTNNYGYTFGSGTRLTVV.

V gene TRBV6-1 combines with J gene TRBJ2-7, with 9 bases that match TRBD1. The CDR3 spans 17 residues. Looked up from germline, CDR1 is MNHNS and CDR2 is SASEGT. The trim removed 2 bases at V and 2 bases at J, leaving 10 bases unmatched. In DNA, the CDR3 is TGTGCCAGCAGTGAATACCAAACGGGACAGGGAACCTACGAGCAGTACTTC. Translated, it gives CASSEYQTGQGTYEQYF.

The chain links TRBV3-1 (or the pseudogene TRBV3-2) to TRBJ2-3; the D gene is possibly TRBD1 (6 bases). Trimming took 1 base from V and 0 from J, leaving 8 bases between them. The germline V gene encodes CDR1 LGHDT and CDR2 YNNKEL (reference sequence). This CDR3 spans 15 amino acids. The CDR3 sequence: CASSQGTVSTDTQYF. CDR3 bases: TGTGCCAGCAGCCAAGGGACAGTCAGCACAGATACGCAGTATTTT.

This sequence joins TRBV2 and TRBJ1-5; TRBD1 matches 9 bases. CDR1 and CDR2 from the germline V gene are SNHLY and FYNNEI. The CDR3 spans 13 residues. V lost 9 bases and J lost 7; bases outside the gene matches: 7. CDR3 coding DNA: TGTGCCAGTACAAGACAGGGGGGACAGCCCCAGCATTTT. Encoded protein: CASTRQGGQPQHF.

This chain joins TRBV9 and TRBJ2-3, with 8 bases aligning to TRBD2. V gave up 4 bases and J gave up 2 bases; unmatched junction bases: 6. Per germline, CDR1 SGDLS and CDR2 YYNGEE. This CDR3 spans 15 amino acids. DNA for the CDR3: TGTGCCAGCAGCCCTGTCGGGGGGGCCACAGATACGCAGTATTTT. The encoded protein is CASSPVGGATDTQYF.

V gene TRBV29-1 combines with J gene TRBJ2-5; maybe TRBD2 (5 bases). Germline lookup yields CDR1 SQVTM and CDR2 ANQGSEA. The CDR3 extends over 12 amino acids. V lost 8 bases to trimming and J lost 5 bases, with 15 bases between them. DNA of the CDR3: TGCAGCCTTGGAGGCCGGTTCGAGACCCAGTACTTC. Translation gives CSLGGRFETQYF.

The chain is built from TRBV5-8 and TRBJ2-3; 7 bases agree with TRBD1. The CDR3 contains 14 residues. Germline-derived CDR1 and CDR2 are SGHTS and YDEGEE. Unmatched junction bases numbered 2, after V lost 4 bases and J lost 0 bases. CDR3 amino acids: CASSRQGSTDTQYF. CDR3 DNA: TGTGCCAGCAGCCGACAGGGAAGCACAGATACGCAGTATTTT.

The gene calls are TRBV25-1 and TRBJ2-1; weak D call: TRBD2 (5 bases). Trimming stripped 3 bases from V and 9 bases from J, with 9 bases between. Germline CDR1 MGHDK, CDR2 SYGVNS. This CDR3 has 12 residues. The CDR3 nucleotides are TGTGCCAGCAGTGAGAGGGTGGGTGAGCAGTTCTTC. It specifies CASSERVGEQFF.

A remark on this clone: The sample holds other DNA sequences that translate to the same CDR3. The rearrangement uses TRBV5-1 and TRBJ2-7, with D possibly TRBD1 on 7 matching bases. Germline loops: CDR1 SGHRS, CDR2 YFSETQ. This CDR3 is built from 14 residues. V was trimmed by 1 base and J by 4 bases, leaving 12 bases between them. CDR3 DNA: TGCGCCAGCAGCTTGCAGGGGGGACTTTACGAGCAGTACTTC. Protein product: CASSLQGGLYEQYF.

The rearrangement links TRBV9 to TRBJ1-4; no definite D call. Trimming cost V 5 bases and J 11 bases, with 16 bases left between them. CDR1 and CDR2 (germline): SGDLS, YYNGEE. The CDR3 is 13 amino acids. The CDR3 spells CASSSDGRRKLFF. CDR3 nucleotides: TGTGCCAGCAGTTCGGACGGGAGGCGCAAACTGTTTTTT. The whole variable domain, remainder taken from reference TRBV9 and TRBJ1-4, is DSGVTQTPKHLITATGQRVTLRCSPRSGDLSVYWYQQSLDQGLQFLIQYYNGEERAKGNILERFSAQQFPDLHSELNLSSLELGDSALYFCASSSDGRRKLFFGSGTQLSVL.

The genes are TRBV10-3 and TRBJ1-1, with 7 bases aligning to TRBD1. The V gene's germline CDR1 is ENHRY and CDR2 SYGVKD. The CDR3 extends over 13 amino acids. The trim removed 8 bases at V and 0 bases at J, leaving 3 bases unmatched. The CDR3 bases are TGTGCCATCTCACAGGGGATGAACACTGAAGCTTTCTTT. Amino acid sequence: CAISQGMNTEAFF.

The DNA for the CDR3 is TGTGCCAGCAGCCAGGGCTGGGGGCCGGATCAGCCCCAGCATTTT. Protein sequence: CASSQGWGPDQPQHF. This chain joins TRBV3-1 (or the pseudogene TRBV3-2) and TRBJ1-5; D is possibly TRBD1 (6 bases). V gave up 3 bases and J gave up 5 bases, with 14 bases separating them. Per the germline V gene, CDR1 is LGHDT and CDR2 is YNNKEL (reference sequence). This CDR3 contains 15 residues.

This clone was detected a few times. The chain carries TRBV9 and TRBJ2-2; the match to TRBD2 covers 10 bases. From germline, CDR1 is SGDLS and CDR2 YYNGEE. V lost 0 bases, J lost 8 bases, and 13 bases stayed unmatched. The CDR3 extends over 18 amino acids. CDR3 in DNA: TGTGCCAGCAGCGTAGCTTTACCGGGACTAGCGAAATTAGGGGAGCTGTTTTTT. Translated: CASSVALPGLAKLGELFF.

The rearrangement joins TRBV9 to TRBJ1-4, with D uncertain. The germline V gene encodes CDR1 SGDLS and CDR2 YYNGEE. Trimming took off 2 bases at V and 5 bases at J, with 7 bases between the two ends. The CDR3 is made up of 13 amino acids. In DNA form, the CDR3 reads TGTGCCAGCAGCGTGACACCCAATGAAAAACTGTTTTTT. It specifies CASSVTPNEKLFF.

The J gene is TRBJ1-1, the V gene TRBV2; D is undetermined. Trimming cost V 10 bases and J 4 bases, with 22 bases left between them. The CDR3 loop spans 15 amino acids. Germline V gene lookup returns CDR1 SNHLY and CDR2 FYNNEI. CDR3 DNA: TGTGCCACCGCCGAAAGGGCAGGCCGGGGCACTGAAGCTTTCTTT. Encoded protein: CATAERAGRGTEAFF.

J is TRBJ1-2 and V is TRBV3-1 (or the pseudogene TRBV3-2); a weak D match, TRBD1 (6 bases). Germline assignment: CDR1 LGHDT and CDR2 YNNKEL (reference sequence). V was trimmed by 4 bases and J by 6 bases, leaving 12 bases between them. The CDR3 is 13 amino acids. The CDR3 DNA is TGTGCCAGCAGCCCCAATAGGGGGAATGGCTACACCTTC. It yields the protein CASSPNRGNGYTF.

The chain has TRBV19 and TRBJ1-5; D is perhaps TRBD1 (5 bases). The V end lost 9 bases, the J end lost 4 bases, and 13 bases lay between the germline ends. This CDR3 has 13 residues. CDR1 is LNHDA, CDR2 SQIVND, per germline (reference sequence). CDR3 amino acids: CASLLDRNQPQHF. CDR3 bases: TGTGCCAGCCTCCTCGACAGAAATCAGCCCCAGCATTTT.

V and J are TRBV28 and TRBJ1-2, with TRBD1 identical over 8 bases. Losses at the gene ends were 7 bases for V and 2 bases for J; bases not matched to a gene: 6. CDR3 length equals 14 residues. Germline-derived CDR1 and CDR2 are MDHEN and SYDVKM. The CDR3 is CASTTGGANYGYTF. CDR3 nucleotides: TGTGCCAGCACTACAGGGGGAGCCAACTATGGCTACACCTTC.

The V call is TRBV15, the J call TRBJ1-5; D might be TRBD1 (5 bases). Per germline, CDR1 LNHNV and CDR2 YYDKDF (reference sequence). V gave up 3 bases and J gave up 3 bases, with 9 bases separating them. CDR3 length equals 14 residues. The CDR3 DNA sequence: TGTGCCACCAGCAGGACAGTGTTCAATCAGCCCCAGCATTTT. Translated, it gives CATSRTVFNQPQHF. Complete variable domain (other parts from reference TRBV15 and TRBJ1-5): DAMVIQNPRYQVTQFGKPVTLSCSQTLNHNVMYWYQQKSSQAPKLLFHYYDKDFNNEADTPDNFQSRRPNTSFCFLDIRSPGLGDTAMYLCATSRTVFNQPQHFGDGTRLSIL.

This chain links TRBV4-2 with TRBJ2-7; TRBD1 matches at 8 bases. J gave up 6 bases and V 2 bases, and 6 bases lay outside the gene matches. CDR1 is LGHNA, CDR2 YNFKEQ, per germline. The CDR3 is 14 residues long. The CDR3 spells CASSQLGQVPEQYF. The CDR3 DNA sequence: TGTGCCAGCAGCCAACTGGGACAGGTCCCCGAGCAGTACTTC.